The 2 T cell receptor beta chains given below trace back to one sample, sequenced in a study of cytomegalovirus exposure and HLA in healthy donors. Primers included in the PCR were 60 Vbeta and 13 Jbeta primers. Produced via immunoSEQ multiplex PCR; TCRdb's table is partial and in-frame only. Its table lists 40,000 or so clones. The sample comprised PBMCs. The receptors come from a male donor in good health and CMV-seronegative.

The chain uses TRBV4-1 and TRBJ2-3, with D perhaps TRBD2 (6 bases). Trimming removed 4 bases at V and 5 bases at J, with 13 bases between. This CDR3 spans 14 amino acids. Germline CDR1 is MGHRA and CDR2 is YSYEKL. CDR3 in amino acids: CASSPVGLRDTQYF. The CDR3 bases are TGCGCCAGCAGCCCTGTCGGACTACGAGATACGCAGTATTTT.

The rearrangement uses TRBV5-1 and TRBJ2-1, with 10 bases matching TRBD2. J gave up 7 bases and V 1 base, and 5 bases lay outside the gene matches. Per germline, CDR1 SGHRS and CDR2 YFSETQ. This CDR3 comprises 15 residues. The CDR3 DNA sequence: TGCGCCAGCAGCTTGCTAGCGGGGGATCGTAATGAGCAGTTCTTC. Amino acids: CASSLLAGDRNEQFF.